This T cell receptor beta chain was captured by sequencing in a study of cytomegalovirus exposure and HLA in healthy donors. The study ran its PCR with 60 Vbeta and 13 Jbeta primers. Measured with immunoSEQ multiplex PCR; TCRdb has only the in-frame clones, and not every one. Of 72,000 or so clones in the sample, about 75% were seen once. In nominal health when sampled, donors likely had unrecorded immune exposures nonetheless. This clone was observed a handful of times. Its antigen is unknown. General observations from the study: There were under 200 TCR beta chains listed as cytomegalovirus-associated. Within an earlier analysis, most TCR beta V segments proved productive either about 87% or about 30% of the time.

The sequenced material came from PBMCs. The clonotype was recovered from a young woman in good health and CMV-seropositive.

The CDR3 region has the DNA TGCGCCAGCAGGCCTGGCGTGGGACAGGGTCGCTACGAGCAGTACTTC. It specifies CASRPGVGQGRYEQYF. The chain employs TRBV5-1 and TRBJ2-7, with TRBD1 matching over 9 bases. With 5 bases clipped from V and 3 bases from J, the junction kept 12 bases outside the gene matches. The length of the CDR3 is 16 residues. Germline V gene lookup returns CDR1 SGHRS and CDR2 YFSETQ.